A single sample gave rise to the 20 T cell receptor beta chains below, sequenced in a study of T cell changes during pregnancy in multiple sclerosis. Generated by immunoSEQ multiplex PCR, the TCRdb table keeps only in-frame clones and is missing some. The data show about 110,000 clones, under 95% seen once. The source material was peripheral blood, sampled after pregnancy. Receptor source: a female donor with multiple sclerosis, enrolled in a pregnancy study.

The V call is TRBV30, the J call TRBJ1-2; D ambiguous. This CDR3 has 16 amino acids. V was trimmed by 0 bases and J by 6 bases, leaving 20 bases between them. The germline V gene encodes CDR1 GTSNPN and CDR2 SVGIG (reference sequence). CDR3 sequence: CAWSVPPGLGPDGYTF. The CDR3 nucleotides are TGTGCCTGGAGTGTACCCCCCGGGTTAGGTCCCGATGGCTACACCTTC.

The chain joins TRBV9 to TRBJ1-1; no definite D call. Germline V lookup: CDR1 SGDLS, CDR2 YYNGEE. Trimming took 0 bases from V and 0 from J, leaving 9 bases between them. This CDR3 spans 15 amino acids. For the CDR3, the DNA is TGTGCCAGCAGCGTAGGCACGGGGTTGAACACTGAAGCTTTCTTT. Its translation is CASSVGTGLNTEAFF.

This rearrangement joins TRBV27 to TRBJ1-2, with 7 bases that match TRBD1. Germline trimming cut 2 bases from V and 6 bases from J; bases unmatched to any gene: 15. The CDR3 spans 17 residues. Germline CDR1 and CDR2: MNHEY and SMNVEV (reference sequence). The DNA for the CDR3 is TGTGCCAGCAGTTTAGAGGCAGGGCGCCCAGGGGGGAATGGCTACACCTTC. It yields the protein CASSLEAGRPGGNGYTF.

The chain has TRBV27 and TRBJ1-6, with TRBD1 matching 10 bases. Germline V gene sequence: CDR1 MNHEY, CDR2 SMNVEV (reference sequence). There are 15 residues in the CDR3. Trimming cost V 5 bases and J 10 bases; bases outside gene matches: 8. CDR3 in DNA: TGTGCCAGCAGTCCCCGGACAGGGGGGCAATCACCCCTCCACTTT. Translating it yields CASSPRTGGQSPLHF.

The genes are TRBV6-1 and TRBJ2-5; D might be TRBD2 (5 bases). The CDR3 is 14 amino acids. Germline CDR1 and CDR2: MNHNS and SASEGT. Trimming stripped 8 bases from V and 0 bases from J, with 13 bases between. Written as DNA, the CDR3 is TGTGCCAGCCCTAAAGCGGATTACCAAGAGACCCAGTACTTC. This translates into CASPKADYQETQYF.

This chain joins TRBV5-5 and TRBJ1-2; possibly TRBD1 for D (6 bases). Per germline, CDR1 SGHKS and CDR2 YYEKEE (reference sequence). V dropped 4 bases and J dropped 0 bases, with 19 bases sitting between them. This CDR3 spans 17 amino acids. The CDR3 bases are TGTGCCAGCAGCCGCCGACCGGACAGCAGCCCTAACTATGGCTACACCTTC. Translating it yields CASSRRPDSSPNYGYTF.

The chain has TRBV9 and TRBJ1-2, with 9 bases matching TRBD1. The CDR3 is 19 residues long. Germline V gene data show CDR1 as SGDLS and CDR2 as YYNGEE. V was clipped by 3 bases and J by 2 bases; unmatched bases: 17. The DNA for the CDR3 is TGTGCCAGCAGCGCCTTAGATGTCCGGGACAGGGAAATGAACTATGGCTACACCTTC. It yields the protein CASSALDVRDREMNYGYTF.

This chain links TRBV7-6 with TRBJ1-1; 9 bases are shared with TRBD1. CDR1 is SGHVS and CDR2 is FNYEAQ in the germline V gene. With V trimmed by 1 base and J by 6 bases, 3 bases remained unmatched. The CDR3 has 14 residues. CDR3 amino acids: CASSLGQGEAEAFF. The CDR3 DNA follows: TGTGCCAGCAGCTTAGGACAGGGGGAAGCTGAAGCTTTCTTT.

The V and J genes are TRBV5-1 and TRBJ1-1; D ambiguous. The CDR3 extends over 13 amino acids. Germline V gives CDR1 SGHRS, CDR2 YFSETQ. V was pared by 0 bases and J by 5 bases, with 8 bases between. The DNA of the CDR3 is TGCGCCAGCAGCTTGGCTACGGGAACTGAAGCTTTCTTT. Translation: CASSLATGTEAFF.

This sequence joins TRBV10-3 and TRBJ2-1; TRBD1 matches at 8 bases. CDR3 size: 15 residues. The V gene's germline CDR1 is ENHRY and CDR2 SYGVKD. V lost 5 bases, J lost 3 bases, and 6 bases stayed unmatched. The CDR3 region has the DNA TGTGCCATCAGTCCACAGGGGGAGTTCTACAATGAGCAGTTCTTC. This encodes CAISPQGEFYNEQFF.

DNA for the CDR3: TGCAGCGTTGATGGGCTGGCTAGCGGGAGAGGGGATGCCTACGAGCAGTACTTC. Its translation is CSVDGLASGRGDAYEQYF. The gene calls are TRBV29-1 and TRBJ2-7, with TRBD2 matching over 10 bases. The germline CDR1 and CDR2 sequences are SQVTM and ANQGSEA. The CDR3 is 18 residues long. With 3 bases clipped from V and 2 bases from J, the junction kept 16 bases outside the gene matches.

J is TRBJ1-1 and V is TRBV25-1, with 7 bases matching TRBD1. CDR1 is MGHDK and CDR2 is SYGVNS in the germline V gene. With 4 bases clipped from V and 4 bases from J, the junction kept 9 bases outside the gene matches. This CDR3 has 15 amino acids. Here the CDR3 DNA reads TGTGCCAGCAGTGGGAGAGGGGGCTGGGGCACTGAAGCTTTCTTT. This encodes CASSGRGGWGTEAFF. The full variable domain, with the rest looked up from reference TRBV25-1 and TRBJ1-1, is EADIYQTPRYLVIGTGKKITLECSQTMGHDKMYWYQQDPGMELHLIHYSYGVNSTEKGDLSSESTVSRIRTEHFPLTLESARPSHTSQYLCASSGRGGWGTEAFFGQGTRLTVV.

The chain has TRBV19 and TRBJ2-1; 7 positions agree with TRBD2. J gave up 4 bases and V 6 bases, and 6 bases lay outside the gene matches. The germline V gene has CDR1 LNHDA and CDR2 SQIVND (reference sequence). The CDR3 consists of 14 residues. CDR3: CASRGGLRYNEQFF. The CDR3 DNA reads TGTGCCAGTAGGGGAGGGTTGAGGTACAATGAGCAGTTCTTC.

The chain employs TRBV5-1 and TRBJ2-5; D gene ambiguous. The V gene lost 2 bases and the J gene lost 5 bases, with 4 bases spanning the gap. CDR1 is SGHRS, CDR2 YFSETQ, per germline. This CDR3 comprises 11 residues. CDR3 sequence: CASSLEETQYF. CDR3 sequence (DNA): TGCGCCAGCAGCTTAGAGGAGACCCAGTACTTC.

The rearrangement links TRBV7-8 to TRBJ1-6; D may be TRBD1 (5 bases). Germline assignment: CDR1 SGHVS and CDR2 FQNEAQ. V lost 1 base and J 9 bases, leaving 10 bases between the germline ends. The CDR3 is 14 residues long. For the CDR3, the DNA is TGTGCCAGCAGCTTAGGGGGCATGGGTTCACCCCTCCACTTT. Residues: CASSLGGMGSPLHF.

The gene calls are TRBV29-1 and TRBJ2-6; a weak D match, TRBD2 (5 bases). Germline V CDR1 and CDR2: SQVTM, ANQGSEA. This CDR3 is built from 13 residues. The V end was cut by 7 bases, the J end by 0 bases, with 7 bases between. The CDR3 DNA reads as TGCAGCGCGGAGGTCTCTGGGGCCAACGTCCTGACTTTC. It yields the protein CSAEVSGANVLTF.

As for this clone: Other DNA sequences within the sample encode an identical CDR3. The chain is built from TRBV19 and TRBJ1-5; D is unresolved. V lost 1 base and J lost 2, with 3 bases in between. Germline V gives CDR1 LNHDA, CDR2 SQIVND (reference sequence). The CDR3 covers 13 residues. The CDR3 DNA follows: TGTGCCAGTAGTATAGGAGGCAATCAGCCCCAGCATTTT. It codes for CASSIGGNQPQHF.

Concerning this clone itself: The same CDR3 can be traced to other DNA sequences in this sample. The chain has TRBV5-1 and TRBJ1-3; D call uncertain. The germline V and J ends were trimmed by 1 base and 3 bases, with 8 bases remaining between them. The CDR3 extends over 14 amino acids. Germline CDR1 and CDR2: SGHRS and YFSETQ. The CDR3 loop reads CASSLSGSGNTIYF. As DNA, the CDR3 is TGCGCCAGCAGCTTGAGTGGCAGTGGAAACACCATATATTTT. Variable domain in full (rest from reference TRBV5-1 and TRBJ1-3): KAGVTQTPRYLIKTRGQQVTLSCSPISGHRSVSWYQQTPGQGLQFLFEYFSETQRNKGNFPGRFSGRQFSNSRSEMNVSTLELGDSALYLCASSLSGSGNTIYFGEGSWLTVV.

As for this clone: The same CDR3 can be traced to other DNA sequences in this sample. The rearrangement uses TRBV5-1 and TRBJ2-3, with D perhaps TRBD1 (6 bases). The germline V gene has CDR1 SGHRS and CDR2 YFSETQ. The CDR3 spans 15 residues. Between the trimmed V and J ends, which lost 4 bases and 0 bases, there was a span of 12 bases. The CDR3 sequence: CASSLDRSSTDTQYF. The CDR3 DNA follows: TGCGCCAGCAGCCTCGACAGGAGTAGCACAGATACGCAGTATTTT.

This clone appeared a single time. The chain recombines TRBV6-5 with TRBJ1-4; a weak D match, TRBD1 (5 bases). Germline CDR1 is MNHEY and CDR2 is SVGAGI. V was clipped by 8 bases and J by 8 bases, with 21 bases between them. The CDR3 is 15 amino acids. Written as DNA, the CDR3 is TGTGCCAGCGGCACCCTTAGCGGGGGGGTCGAAAAACTGTTTTTT. The encoded protein is CASGTLSGGVEKLFF.